Below are 3 T cell receptor beta chains sequenced from a single sample in a study of blood T cell repertoires in COVID-19. Sequencing was performed with immunoSEQ multiplex PCR; in TCRdb, only in-frame clones are kept and a portion is missing. The repertoire holds 250,000 to 350,000 clones, around 89% seen once, with 5% to 7% in the top ten. The material sequenced was peripheral blood. These receptors were taken from a man in his late teens or twenties who had recovered from COVID-19.

V is TRBV20-1 and J is TRBJ2-3; 10 bases fit TRBD2. The CDR3 is 14 amino acids. V shed 4 bases, J shed 4 bases, and the junction held 5 bases outside the gene matches. CDR1 is DFQATT, CDR2 SNEGSKA, per germline (reference sequence). The CDR3 sequence is CSAIDLAGADTQYF. The CDR3 coding sequence is TGCAGTGCTATTGATCTAGCGGGGGCAGATACGCAGTATTTT.

The chain uses TRBV30 and TRBJ2-7; 9 positions agree with TRBD1. The CDR3 has 14 amino acids. Germline V lookup: CDR1 GTSNPN, CDR2 SVGIG (reference sequence). V dropped 0 bases and J dropped 5; count of bases not matched to a gene: 5. CDR3 protein: CAWSVGTGSHEQYF. The CDR3 bases are TGTGCCTGGAGTGTAGGGACAGGGTCCCACGAGCAGTACTTC.

The chain carries TRBV10-3 and TRBJ2-1, with 8 bases that match TRBD1. Germline V lookup: CDR1 ENHRY, CDR2 SYGVKD. V was pared by 6 bases and J by 1 base, with 2 bases of the junction left unmatched. CDR3 size: 14 residues. CDR3 in DNA: TGTGCCATCAGGCGACAGGGGTCCTACAATGAGCAGTTCTTC. Translated: CAIRRQGSYNEQFF.